The TCR beta chain under discussion was sequenced for a study of post-analysis software for immune sequencing data. The wider study: Relapsing-remitting, secondary progressive and progressive-relapsing forms of multiple sclerosis all featured among disease courses. Notes on the study in general: Samples prepared in the same batch strongly co-clustered by F measure. Elevated frequency relative to controls characterized four or five TRBV segments in patients, TRBV5-6, TRBV5-1 and TRBV20-1 among them.

This clonotype was observed a few times. Its cognate antigen is unknown. The V end was cut by 3 bases, the J end by 0 bases, with 14 bases between. The CDR3 spans 16 residues. Germline CDR1 reads SGHRS; CDR2 reads YFSETQ. Prepared libraries of TCR beta cDNA carried unique molecular identifiers. The authors obtained roughly 0.5 million cDNA molecules from roughly 1 to 10 million T cells. TCRdb called the PCR reads again in MiXCR, with one record for every CDR3 protein. The data show roughly 570,000 distinct CDR3 sequences, around 34% seen once. Sequenced: blood. The rearrangement links TRBV5-1 to TRBJ2-3; D uncertain. The sequence was obtained from a girl between 2 and 17 years old with multiple sclerosis. The DNA of the CDR3 is TGCGCCAGCAGCTCCTTGGCTACCAAAAGCACAGATACGCAGTATTTT. Encoded protein: CASSSLATKSTDTQYF.